This TCR beta chain originates from a study of cytomegalovirus exposure and HLA in healthy donors. Study-wide points: A highly shared variant cluster was judged a likely technical artifact.

Details on this clone: Its matching antigen is unknown.

The study ran its PCR with 60 Vbeta and 13 Jbeta primers. In the study's own analysis: In a later analysis, around 10 million of 83 million or so unique beta chains occurred in at least two donors. TCRdb's copy holds only in-frame clones and misses some; the assay was immunoSEQ multiplex PCR. The DNA was the basis for D and trimming; V, J and clone size are from that table. Of about 140,000 clones in the sample, 70% to 85% were seen once. Material for sequencing was PBMCs. The sequence was collected from a man in his forties or fifties in good health and CMV-seropositive.

The CDR3 DNA follows: TGTGCCAGCAGCACCCGTGGACAGGCTGACGAGCAGTACTTC. Translated, it gives CASSTRGQADEQYF. This chain joins TRBV21-1 and TRBJ2-5; the DNA was not used to check the table's D call, TRBD1. The DNA end is a closer match to TRBJ2-7, so the J assignment may be wrong. TRBV21-1 constitutes a pseudogene. The length of the CDR3 is 14 residues.